This TCR beta chain stems from a study of blood T cell repertoires in COVID-19. V shed 6 bases and J shed 4 bases, with 10 bases lying between them. The CDR3 spans 13 residues. This table comes from immunoSEQ multiplex PCR, and its TCRdb copy is limited to in-frame clones, with some not included. The table shows 150,000 to 200,000 clones, with under 85% occurring only once. The chain has TRBV12-3 or TRBV12-4 and TRBJ2-1, with D maybe TRBD2 (6 bases). The sequence came from a woman in her 70s with COVID-19, enrolled during active disease. Material: peripheral blood. CDR3 sequence reads: CASRDSGYNEQFF. The CDR3, as DNA: TGTGCCAGCAGGGATAGCGGTTACAATGAGCAGTTCTTC.